This TCR beta chain was recovered during a study of T cells in Graves' hyperthyroidism and ophthalmopathy. Trimming cost V 3 bases and J 4 bases; bases outside gene matches: 5. The CDR3 totals 14 residues. Germline V gene lookup returns CDR1 DFQATT and CDR2 SNEGSKA (reference sequence). Individuals with ophthalmopathy presented a Clinical Activity Score of at least 3, a NOSPECS grade of at least 4 and a duration under 3 months. What was amplified from RNA transcripts were TCR beta CDR3 regions. First-round RT-PCR targeting the TCR CDR3 was performed with the HTBI primer set. Via MiXCR, TCRdb re-called the multiplex PCR reads, giving one row per CDR3 protein. Of about 600,000 distinct CDR3 sequences listed, 14% are singletons. This clonotype was detected ten times or more.

Sequencing used blood. This chain joins TRBV20-1 and TRBJ1-4; 7 positions agree with TRBD1. This receptor was obtained from a woman aged 18 to 35 with Graves' ophthalmopathy. The CDR3 is CSASPGTDNEKLFF. CDR3 in DNA: TGCAGTGCTAGTCCCGGGACAGATAATGAAAAACTGTTTTTT.